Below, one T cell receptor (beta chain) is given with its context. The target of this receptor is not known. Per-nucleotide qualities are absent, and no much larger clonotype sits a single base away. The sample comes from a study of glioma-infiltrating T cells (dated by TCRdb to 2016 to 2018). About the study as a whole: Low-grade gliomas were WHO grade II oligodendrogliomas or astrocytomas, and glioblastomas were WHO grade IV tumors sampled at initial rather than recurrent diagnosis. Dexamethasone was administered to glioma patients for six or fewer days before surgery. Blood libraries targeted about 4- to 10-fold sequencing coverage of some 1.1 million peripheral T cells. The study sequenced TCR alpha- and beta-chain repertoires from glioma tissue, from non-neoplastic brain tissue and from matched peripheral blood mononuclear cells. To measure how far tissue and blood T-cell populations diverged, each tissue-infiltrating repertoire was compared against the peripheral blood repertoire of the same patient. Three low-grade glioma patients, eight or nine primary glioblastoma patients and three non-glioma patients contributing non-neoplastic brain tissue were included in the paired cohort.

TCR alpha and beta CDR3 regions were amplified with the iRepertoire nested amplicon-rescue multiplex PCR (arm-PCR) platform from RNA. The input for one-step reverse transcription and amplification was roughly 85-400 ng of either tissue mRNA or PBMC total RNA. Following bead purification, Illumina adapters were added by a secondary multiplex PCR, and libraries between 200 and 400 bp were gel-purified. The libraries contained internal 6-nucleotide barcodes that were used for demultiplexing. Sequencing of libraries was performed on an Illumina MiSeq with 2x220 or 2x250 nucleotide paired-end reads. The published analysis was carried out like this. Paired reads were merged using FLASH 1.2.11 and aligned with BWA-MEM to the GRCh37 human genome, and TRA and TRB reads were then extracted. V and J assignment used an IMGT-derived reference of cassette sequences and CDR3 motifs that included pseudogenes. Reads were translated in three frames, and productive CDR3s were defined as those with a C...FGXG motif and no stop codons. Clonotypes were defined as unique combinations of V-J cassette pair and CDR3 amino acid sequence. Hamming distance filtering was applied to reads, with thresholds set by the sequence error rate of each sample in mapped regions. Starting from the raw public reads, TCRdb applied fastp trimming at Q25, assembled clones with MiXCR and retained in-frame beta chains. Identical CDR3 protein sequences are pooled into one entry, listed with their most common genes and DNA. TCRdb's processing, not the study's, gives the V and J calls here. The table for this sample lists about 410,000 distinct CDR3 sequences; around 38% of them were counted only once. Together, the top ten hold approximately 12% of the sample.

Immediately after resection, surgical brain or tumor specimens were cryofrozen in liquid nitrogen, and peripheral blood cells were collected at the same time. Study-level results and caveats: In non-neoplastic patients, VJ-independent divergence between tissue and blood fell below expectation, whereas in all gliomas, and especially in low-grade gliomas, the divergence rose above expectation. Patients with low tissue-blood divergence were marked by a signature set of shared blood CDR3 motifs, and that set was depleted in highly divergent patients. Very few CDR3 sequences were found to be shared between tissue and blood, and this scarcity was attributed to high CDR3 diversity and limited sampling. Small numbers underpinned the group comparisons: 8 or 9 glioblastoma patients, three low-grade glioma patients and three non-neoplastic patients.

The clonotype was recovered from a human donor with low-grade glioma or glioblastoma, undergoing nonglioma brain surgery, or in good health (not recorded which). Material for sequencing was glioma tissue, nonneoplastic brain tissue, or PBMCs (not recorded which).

The nucleotide sequence reads TGCGCCAGCAGCCAATTGGGGGGCTCCTACGAGCAGTACTTC. It translates to CASSQLGGSYEQYF. The chain uses TRBV4-3 and TRBJ2-1; the D region possibly corresponds to TRBD2 (6 bases align). The DNA matches TRBJ2-7 better at its end, which makes the J call doubtful. Inclusive of the bounding cysteine and phenylalanine, the CDR3 is 14 residues long. CDR3 DNA is the only sequence kept; it has 42 bases, read in frame from the first base. From a lookup of the germline V gene, CDR1 and CDR2 are LGHNA and YSLEER.